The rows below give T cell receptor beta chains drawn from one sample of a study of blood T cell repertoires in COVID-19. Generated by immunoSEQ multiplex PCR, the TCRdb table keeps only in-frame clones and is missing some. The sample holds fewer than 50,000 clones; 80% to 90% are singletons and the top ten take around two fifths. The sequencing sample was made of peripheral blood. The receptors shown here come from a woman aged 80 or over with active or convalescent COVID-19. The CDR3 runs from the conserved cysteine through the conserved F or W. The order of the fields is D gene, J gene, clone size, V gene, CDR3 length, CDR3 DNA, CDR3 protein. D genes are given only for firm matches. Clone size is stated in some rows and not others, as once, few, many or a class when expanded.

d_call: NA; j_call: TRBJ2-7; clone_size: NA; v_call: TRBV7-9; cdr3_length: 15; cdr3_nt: TGTGCCAGCAGCCAAGGGGACGGGACATTCTACGAGCAGTACTTC; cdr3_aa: CASSQGDGTFYEQYF
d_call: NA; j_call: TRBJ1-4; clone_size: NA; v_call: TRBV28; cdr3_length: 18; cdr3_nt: TGTGCCAGCAGGTCGTACAGGCTGCTCAGTGCAACTAATGAAAAACTGTTTTTT; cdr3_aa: CASRSYRLLSATNEKLFF
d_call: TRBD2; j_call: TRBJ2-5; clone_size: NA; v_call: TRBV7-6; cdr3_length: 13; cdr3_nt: TGTGCCAGCAGCCAACTAGCGGGAGTAACCCAGTACTTC; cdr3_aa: CASSQLAGVTQYF
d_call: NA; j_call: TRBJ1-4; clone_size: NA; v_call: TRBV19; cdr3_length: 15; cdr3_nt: TGTGCCAGTAGGCCACTGGACAGCCTTAATGAAAAACTGTTTTTT; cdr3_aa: CASRPLDSLNEKLFF
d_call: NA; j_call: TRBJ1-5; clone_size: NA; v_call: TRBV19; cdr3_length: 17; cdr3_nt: TGTGCCAGTAGTGCTGATACCCCGGGACTCAGCGGACAGCCCCAGCATTTT; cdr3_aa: CASSADTPGLSGQPQHF
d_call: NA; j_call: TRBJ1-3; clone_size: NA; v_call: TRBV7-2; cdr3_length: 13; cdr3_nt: TGTGCCAGCAGCTTAAACAAGGGAAACACCATATATTTT; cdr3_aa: CASSLNKGNTIYF
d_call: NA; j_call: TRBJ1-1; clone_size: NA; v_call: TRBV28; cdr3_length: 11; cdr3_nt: TGTGCCAGCAGTGCCGACAGTGAAGCTTTCTTT; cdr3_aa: CASSADSEAFF
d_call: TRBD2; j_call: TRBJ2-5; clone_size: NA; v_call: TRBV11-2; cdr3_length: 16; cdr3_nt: TGTGCCAGCAGCTTAGTTCAGAGCGGGGTCCAAGAGACCCAGTACTTC; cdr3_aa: CASSLVQSGVQETQYF
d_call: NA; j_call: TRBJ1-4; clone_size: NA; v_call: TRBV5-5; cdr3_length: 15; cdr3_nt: TGTGCCAGCAGCTTTTTAGCCGCAACTAATGAAAAACTGTTTTTT; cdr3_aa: CASSFLAATNEKLFF
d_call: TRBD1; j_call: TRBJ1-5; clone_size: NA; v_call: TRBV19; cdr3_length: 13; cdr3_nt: TGTGCCAGTAGTATAAACAGGGGGCAGCCCCAGCATTTT; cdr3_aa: CASSINRGQPQHF
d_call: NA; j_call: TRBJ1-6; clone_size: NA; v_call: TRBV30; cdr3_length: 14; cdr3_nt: TGTGCCTGGTCTCGGGAATCCTATAATTCACCCCTCCACTTT; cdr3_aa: CAWSRESYNSPLHF
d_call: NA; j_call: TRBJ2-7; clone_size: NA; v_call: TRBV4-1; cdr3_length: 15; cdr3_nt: TGCGCCAGCAGCCAAGGCCGGGGTGAGGGCTACGAGCAGTACTTC; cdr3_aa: CASSQGRGEGYEQYF
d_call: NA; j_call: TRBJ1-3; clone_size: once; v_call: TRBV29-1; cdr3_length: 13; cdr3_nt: TGCAGCGTTGCACGACAGACTGGAAACACCATATATTTT; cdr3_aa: CSVARQTGNTIYF
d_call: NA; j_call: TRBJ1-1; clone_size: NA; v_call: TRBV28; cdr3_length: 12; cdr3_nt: TGTGCCACCAGGGAGGTGCGCACTGAAGCTTTCTTT; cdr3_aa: CATREVRTEAFF
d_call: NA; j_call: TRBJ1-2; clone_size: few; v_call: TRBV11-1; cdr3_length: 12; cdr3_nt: TGTGCCAGCAGCCCCCGGGGGGACGGCTACACCTTC; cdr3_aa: CASSPRGDGYTF
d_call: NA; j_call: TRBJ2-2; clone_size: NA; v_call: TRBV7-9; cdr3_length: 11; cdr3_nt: TGTGCCAGCAGCTCCCAGTGGGAGCTGTTTTTT; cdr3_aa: CASSSQWELFF
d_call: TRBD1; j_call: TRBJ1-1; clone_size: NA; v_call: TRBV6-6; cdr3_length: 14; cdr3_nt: TGTGCCAGCACCCAGGGACAGCTGAACACTGAAGCTTTCTTT; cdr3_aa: CASTQGQLNTEAFF
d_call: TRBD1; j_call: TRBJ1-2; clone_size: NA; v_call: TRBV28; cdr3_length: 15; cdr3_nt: TGTGCCAGCAGTACGACAGGGTTAGCTAACTATGGCTACACCTTC; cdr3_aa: CASSTTGLANYGYTF
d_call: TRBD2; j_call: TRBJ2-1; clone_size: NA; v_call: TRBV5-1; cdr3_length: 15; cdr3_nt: TGCGCCAGCAGCTCCGGACTAGCGGGATCGAATGAGCAGTTCTTC; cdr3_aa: CASSSGLAGSNEQFF
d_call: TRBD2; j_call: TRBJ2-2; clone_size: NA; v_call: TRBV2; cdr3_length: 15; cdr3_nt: TGTGCCAGCAGACCCACTAGCGGGAGGGCCGGGGAGCTGTTTTTT; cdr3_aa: CASRPTSGRAGELFF
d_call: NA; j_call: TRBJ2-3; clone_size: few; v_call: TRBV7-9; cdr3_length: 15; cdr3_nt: TGTGCCAGCAGCTTAGAGGGACTGAACACAGATACGCAGTATTTT; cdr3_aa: CASSLEGLNTDTQYF
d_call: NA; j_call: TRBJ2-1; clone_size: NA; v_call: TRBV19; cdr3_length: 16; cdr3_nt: TGTGCCAGTATTTCAGGGGAATGGAGCTCCTACAATGAGCAGTTCTTC; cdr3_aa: CASISGEWSSYNEQFF
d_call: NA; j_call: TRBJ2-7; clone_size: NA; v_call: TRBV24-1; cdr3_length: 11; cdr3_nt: TGTGCCACCAGTGATTTCCGCGAGCAGTACTTC; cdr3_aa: CATSDFREQYF
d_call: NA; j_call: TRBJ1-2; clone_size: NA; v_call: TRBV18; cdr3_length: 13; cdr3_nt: TGTGCCAGCTCACCAACCCTCAGAGGGGGCTACACCTTC; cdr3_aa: CASSPTLRGGYTF
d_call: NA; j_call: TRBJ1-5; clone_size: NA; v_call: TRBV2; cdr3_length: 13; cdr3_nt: TGTGCCAGCAGTGGAATTATTGCGCAGCCCCAGCATTTT; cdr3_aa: CASSGIIAQPQHF
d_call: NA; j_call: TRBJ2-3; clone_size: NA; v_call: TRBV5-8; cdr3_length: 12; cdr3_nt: TGTGCCAGCAACCAGGTTAGAGATACGCAGTATTTT; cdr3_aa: CASNQVRDTQYF
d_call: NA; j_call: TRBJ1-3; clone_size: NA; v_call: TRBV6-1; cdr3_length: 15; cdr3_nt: TGTGCCAGCAGTGAAGTCTTTCTCTCTGGAAACACCATATATTTT; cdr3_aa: CASSEVFLSGNTIYF